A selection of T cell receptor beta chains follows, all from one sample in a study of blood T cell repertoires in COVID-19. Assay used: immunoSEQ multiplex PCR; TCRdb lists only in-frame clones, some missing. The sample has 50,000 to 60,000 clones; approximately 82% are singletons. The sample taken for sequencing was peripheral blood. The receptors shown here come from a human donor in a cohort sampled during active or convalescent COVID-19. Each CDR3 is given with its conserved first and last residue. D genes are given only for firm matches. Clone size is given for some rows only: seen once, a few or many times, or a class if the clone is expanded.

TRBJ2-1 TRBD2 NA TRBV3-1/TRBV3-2 CASSQFGGDNEQFF TGTGCCAGCAGCCAGTTCGGGGGGGACAATGAGCAGTTCTTC
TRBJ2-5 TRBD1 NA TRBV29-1 CSVKPGQVGSYQETQYF TGCAGCGTTAAACCCGGACAGGTAGGCTCGTACCAAGAGACCCAGTACTTC
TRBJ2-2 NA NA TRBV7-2 CASSALVNTGELFF TGTGCCAGCAGCGCCTTAGTGAACACCGGGGAGCTGTTTTTT
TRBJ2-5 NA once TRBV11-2 CASSPLAAGTLSRAQYF TGTGCCAGCAGCCCGTTAGCCGCGGGGACGCTTTCGAGGGCCCAGTACTTC
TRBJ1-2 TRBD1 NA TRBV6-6 CASRLQGADYGYTF TGTGCCAGCAGGCTACAGGGGGCCGACTATGGCTACACCTTC
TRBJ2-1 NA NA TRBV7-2 CASSFGGAYNEQFF TGTGCCAGCAGCTTTGGCGGGGCCTACAATGAGCAGTTCTTC
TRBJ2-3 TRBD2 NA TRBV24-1 CATSDSGVHTDTQYF TGTGCCACCAGTGATAGCGGGGTTCACACAGATACGCAGTATTTT
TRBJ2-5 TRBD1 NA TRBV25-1 CASSDWTGVQETQYF TGTGCCAGCAGTGACTGGACAGGGGTGCAAGAGACCCAGTACTTC
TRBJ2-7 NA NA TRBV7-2 CASSSEAGHFYEQYF TGTGCCAGCAGCTCGGAAGCAGGGCACTTCTACGAGCAGTACTTC
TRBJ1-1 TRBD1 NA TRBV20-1 CSARDRGTDTEAFF TGCAGTGCTCGTGACAGGGGTACGGACACTGAAGCTTTCTTT
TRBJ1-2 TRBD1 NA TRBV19 CASSTAGQGAGYGYTF TGTGCCAGTAGTACTGCGGGACAGGGGGCGGGCTATGGCTACACCTTC
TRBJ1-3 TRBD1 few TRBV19 CASSFGQAPGSTGNTIYF TGTGCCAGTAGTTTCGGACAGGCACCGGGTTCCACTGGAAACACCATATATTTT
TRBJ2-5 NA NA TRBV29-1 CSVGDAGETQYF TGCAGCGTTGGGGATGCGGGGGAGACCCAGTACTTC
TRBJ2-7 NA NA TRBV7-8 CASSLDTPLDEQYF TGTGCCAGCAGCTTGGACACCCCTCTTGACGAGCAGTACTTC
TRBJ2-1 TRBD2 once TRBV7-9 CASSRKGSGGVSYNEQFF TGTGCCAGCAGCCGAAAAGGTAGCGGGGGGGTCTCCTACAATGAGCAGTTCTTC
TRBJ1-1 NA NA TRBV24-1 CATSAWGGPTEAFF TGTGCCACCAGTGCCTGGGGGGGGCCCACTGAAGCTTTCTTT
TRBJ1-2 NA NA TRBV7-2 CASSPGGRGLVGYTF TGTGCCAGCAGCCCAGGTGGTAGGGGGTTGGTTGGCTACACCTTC
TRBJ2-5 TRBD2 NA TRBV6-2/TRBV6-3 CASSSRTSGDYSETQYF TGTGCCAGCAGTTCTCGGACTAGCGGGGATTACTCAGAGACCCAGTACTTC
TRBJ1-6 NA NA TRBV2 CASSARGGNSPLHF TGTGCCAGCAGTGCCAGGGGTGGTAATTCACCCCTCCACTTT
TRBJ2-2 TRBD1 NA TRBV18 CASSPERQGGNTGELFF TGTGCCAGCTCACCAGAAAGACAGGGCGGGAACACCGGGGAGCTGTTTTTT
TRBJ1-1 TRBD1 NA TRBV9 CASSVSGGNTEAFF TGTGCCAGCAGCGTCTCAGGGGGGAACACTGAAGCTTTCTTT
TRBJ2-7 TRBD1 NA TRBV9 CASSAEAGTGGSEQYF TGTGCCAGCAGCGCCGAAGCCGGGACAGGGGGTTCCGAGCAGTACTTC
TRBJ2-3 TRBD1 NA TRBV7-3 CASSWTGVSTDTQYF TGTGCCAGCAGCTGGACAGGCGTTAGCACAGATACGCAGTATTTT
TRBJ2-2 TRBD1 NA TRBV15 CATSRDRGSGELFF TGTGCCACCAGCAGAGACAGGGGGTCGGGGGAGCTGTTTTTT
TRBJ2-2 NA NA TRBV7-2 CASSRDSNTGELFF TGTGCCAGCAGCAGGGACTCGAACACCGGGGAGCTGTTTTTT
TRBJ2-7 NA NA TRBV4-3 CASASEASSSYEQYF TGCGCCAGCGCTTCCGAGGCTTCCAGCTCCTACGAGCAGTACTTC
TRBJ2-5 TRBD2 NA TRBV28 CASSFGATSGGASETQYF TGTGCCAGCAGTTTCGGTGCGACTAGCGGGGGGGCGAGCGAGACCCAGTACTTC
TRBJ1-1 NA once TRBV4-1 CASSHSNVGGTEAFF TGCGCCAGCAGCCATTCGAATGTCGGAGGGACTGAAGCTTTCTTT
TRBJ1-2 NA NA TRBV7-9 CASSSTGWGPWGYTF TGTGCCAGCAGCTCGACGGGTTGGGGGCCCTGGGGCTACACCTTC
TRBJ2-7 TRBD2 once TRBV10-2 CASSLTSGGSSGYEQYF TGCGCCAGCAGCCTGACTAGCGGGGGGTCCTCTGGCTACGAGCAGTACTTC
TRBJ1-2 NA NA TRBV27 CASSNRQGPYGYTF TGTGCCAGCAGTAACCGACAAGGCCCCTATGGCTACACCTTC
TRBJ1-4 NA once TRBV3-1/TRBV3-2 CASSHPGGITNEKLFF TGTGCCAGCAGCCATCCGGGGGGCATAACTAATGAAAAACTGTTTTTT
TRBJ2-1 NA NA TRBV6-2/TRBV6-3 CASSYFDRTNEQFF TGTGCCAGCAGTTACTTTGACAGGACCAATGAGCAGTTCTTC
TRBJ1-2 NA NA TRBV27 CASSEGDGYTF TGTGCCAGCAGCGAGGGTGATGGCTACACCTTC
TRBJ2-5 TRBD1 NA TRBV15 CATSRDRAETQYF TGTGCCACCAGCCGCGACAGGGCAGAGACCCAGTACTTC
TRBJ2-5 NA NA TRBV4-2 CASSQDGAGNQETQYF TGTGCCAGCAGCCAAGACGGAGCGGGCAACCAAGAGACCCAGTACTTC
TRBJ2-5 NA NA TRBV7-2 CASSLAIGGRRETQYF TGTGCCAGCAGCTTAGCGATCGGGGGGCGAAGAGAGACCCAGTACTTC
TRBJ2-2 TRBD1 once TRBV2 CASSMGQANTGELFF TGTGCCAGCAGTATGGGACAGGCGAACACCGGGGAGCTGTTTTTT
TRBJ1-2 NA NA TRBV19 CASSIDTGYGYTF TGTGCCAGTAGTATAGATACGGGTTATGGCTACACCTTC
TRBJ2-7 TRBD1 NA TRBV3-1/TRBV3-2 CASSPMGQGNYEQYF TGTGCCAGCAGCCCCATGGGACAGGGAAACTACGAGCAGTACTTC
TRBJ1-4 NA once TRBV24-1 CATTPGKGNEKLFF TGTGCCACCACCCCAGGGAAGGGTAATGAAAAACTGTTTTTT
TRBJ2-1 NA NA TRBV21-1 CASSKWSRSSYNEQFF TGTGCCAGCAGCAAATGGTCCCGGAGCTCCTACAATGAGCAGTTCTTC
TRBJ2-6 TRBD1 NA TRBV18 CASSPTGVGANVLTF TGTGCCAGCTCACCCACAGGGGTCGGGGCCAACGTCCTGACTTTC
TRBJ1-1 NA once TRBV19 CASSFREVNTEAFF TGTGCCAGTAGTTTCCGGGAAGTGAACACTGAAGCTTTCTTT
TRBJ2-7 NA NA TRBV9 CASSFNRDLGEQYF TGTGCCAGCAGCTTCAACAGGGATTTAGGAGAGCAGTACTTC
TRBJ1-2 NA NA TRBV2 CASSAGVYGYTF TGTGCCAGCAGTGCAGGGGTCTATGGCTACACCTTC
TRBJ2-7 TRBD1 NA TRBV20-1 CSASPLAGGNYEQYF TGCAGTGCTAGTCCCCTAGCAGGGGGTAACTACGAGCAGTACTTC
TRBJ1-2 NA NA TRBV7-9 CASSLPSVAGSHGYTF TGTGCCAGCAGCTTACCCTCGGTTGCGGGGAGCCATGGCTACACCTTC
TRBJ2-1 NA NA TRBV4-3 CASSQERANEQFF TGCGCCAGCAGCCAAGAACGAGCCAATGAGCAGTTCTTC
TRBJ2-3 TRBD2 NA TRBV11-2 CASSQGPAGGVSYTQYF TGTGCCAGCAGCCAAGGCCCAGCGGGGGGCGTATCATATACGCAGTATTTT
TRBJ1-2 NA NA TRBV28 CASSLTVNYGYTF TGTGCCAGCAGTTTAACGGTTAACTATGGCTACACCTTC
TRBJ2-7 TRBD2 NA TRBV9 CASSVGTSGATEQYF TGTGCCAGCAGCGTCGGGACTAGCGGGGCGACCGAGCAGTACTTC
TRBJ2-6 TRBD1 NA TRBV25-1 CASKPPGQGLSGANVLTF TGTGCCAGCAAGCCTCCGGGACAGGGATTATCTGGGGCCAACGTCCTGACTTTC
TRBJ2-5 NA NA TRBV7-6 CASGEYQETQYF TGTGCCAGCGGAGAATACCAAGAGACCCAGTACTTC
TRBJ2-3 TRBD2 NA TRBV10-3 CAISEGTSGGSSTDTQYF TGTGCCATCAGTGAAGGAACTAGCGGGGGATCCAGCACAGATACGCAGTATTTT